Sequencing of this TCR beta chain was carried out in a study of cytomegalovirus exposure and HLA in healthy donors. The wider study: As an earlier analysis found, 150 million to 200 million T cells yielded about 100 million unique TCR beta sequences. General study findings and limits: Apparent HLA restriction characterized most CMV-associated TCR beta chains in a later analysis. Diagnosis of cytomegalovirus status made by the classifier reportedly showed high specificity and sensitivity.

Primers for the PCR totalled 60 Vbeta and 13 Jbeta. Clones were read by immunoSEQ multiplex PCR, and TCRdb kept only the in-frame ones, dropping some. This table holds under 200,000 clones, 60% to 80% found once. As for this clone: Its antigen is as yet unknown. This sample includes further DNA sequences coding for the same CDR3.

Germline V gene lookup returns CDR1 SGDLS and CDR2 YYNGEE. With V trimmed by 2 bases and J by 4 bases, 4 bases remained unmatched. This CDR3 has 15 residues. The sequenced sample was PBMCs. V usage is TRBV9 and J usage is TRBJ2-1, with TRBD1 identical over 9 bases. The sequence was collected from a male donor in good health and CMV-seronegative. DNA for the CDR3: TGTGCCAGCAGCGTCCGGGACAGGGCGTACAATGAGCAGTTCTTC. This gives the protein CASSVRDRAYNEQFF.